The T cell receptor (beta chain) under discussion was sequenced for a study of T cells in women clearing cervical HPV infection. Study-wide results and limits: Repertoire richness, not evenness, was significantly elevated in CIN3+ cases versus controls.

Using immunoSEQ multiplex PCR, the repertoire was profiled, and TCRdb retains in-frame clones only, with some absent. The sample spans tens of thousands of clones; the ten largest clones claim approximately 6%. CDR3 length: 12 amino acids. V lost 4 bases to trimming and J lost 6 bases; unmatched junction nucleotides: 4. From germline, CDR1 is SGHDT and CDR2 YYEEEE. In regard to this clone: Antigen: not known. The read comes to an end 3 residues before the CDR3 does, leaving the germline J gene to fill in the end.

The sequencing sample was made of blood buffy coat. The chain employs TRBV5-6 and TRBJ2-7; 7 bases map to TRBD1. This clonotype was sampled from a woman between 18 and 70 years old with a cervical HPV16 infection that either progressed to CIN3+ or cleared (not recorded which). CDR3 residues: CASSPTGREQYF. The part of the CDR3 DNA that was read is TGTGCCAGCAGCCCGACAGGGCGCGAG.